This T cell receptor beta chain came from a study of CD8+CD57+ T cells in acquired aplastic anemia. Study conclusions and caveats: Statistical testing detected no significant gap in CD8+ Simpson's diversity between patients and controls.

Selection for sequencing was limited to patients who had shown CD8+CD57+ cell expansion by flow cytometry. There were no patients without severe acquired aplastic anemia. The table lists this clonotype with a few counts. Its target is not known. One end of the junction is discordant with germline, which a read error may explain. Germline lookup yields CDR1 SQVTM and CDR2 ANQGSEA. The CDR3 totals 16 residues. Genomic DNA provided the template from which TCR beta VDJ and CDR3 profiles were obtained. One entry per CDR3 protein results from TCRdb running MiXCR on the reads. The data show fewer than 250,000 distinct CDR3 sequences, around half seen once.

The specimen was sorted CD4+, CD8+, or CD8+CD57+ T cells (not recorded which) from PBMCs. The chain combines TRBV29-1 with TRBJ2-1; TRBD1 matches at 9 bases. The sequence was obtained from a human donor with aplastic anemia. DNA of the CDR3: TGCAGCGTTGAAGCCCCAAACAGGGGGCAAGTTTTTGAGCAGCTCTTC. It specifies CSVEAPNRGQVFEQLF.